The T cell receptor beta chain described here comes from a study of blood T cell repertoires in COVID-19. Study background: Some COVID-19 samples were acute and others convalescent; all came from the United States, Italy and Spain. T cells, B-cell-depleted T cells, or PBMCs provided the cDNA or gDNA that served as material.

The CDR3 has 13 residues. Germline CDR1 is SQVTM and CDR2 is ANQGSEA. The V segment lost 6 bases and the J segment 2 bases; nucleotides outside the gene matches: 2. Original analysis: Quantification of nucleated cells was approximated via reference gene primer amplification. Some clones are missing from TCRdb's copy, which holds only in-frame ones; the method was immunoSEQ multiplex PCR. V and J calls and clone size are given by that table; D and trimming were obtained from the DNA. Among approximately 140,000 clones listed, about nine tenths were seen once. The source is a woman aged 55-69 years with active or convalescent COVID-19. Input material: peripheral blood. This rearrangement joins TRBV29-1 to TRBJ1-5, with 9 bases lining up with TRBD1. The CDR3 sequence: CSVGDRGNQPQHF. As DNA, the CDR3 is TGCAGCGTCGGGGACAGGGGCAATCAGCCCCAGCATTTT. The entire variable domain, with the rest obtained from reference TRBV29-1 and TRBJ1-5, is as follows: SAVISQKPSRDICQRGTSLTIQCQVDSQVTMMFWYRQQPGQSLTLIATANQGSEATYESGFVIDKFPISRPNLTFSTLTVSNMSPEDSSIYLCSVGDRGNQPQHFGDGTRLSIL.